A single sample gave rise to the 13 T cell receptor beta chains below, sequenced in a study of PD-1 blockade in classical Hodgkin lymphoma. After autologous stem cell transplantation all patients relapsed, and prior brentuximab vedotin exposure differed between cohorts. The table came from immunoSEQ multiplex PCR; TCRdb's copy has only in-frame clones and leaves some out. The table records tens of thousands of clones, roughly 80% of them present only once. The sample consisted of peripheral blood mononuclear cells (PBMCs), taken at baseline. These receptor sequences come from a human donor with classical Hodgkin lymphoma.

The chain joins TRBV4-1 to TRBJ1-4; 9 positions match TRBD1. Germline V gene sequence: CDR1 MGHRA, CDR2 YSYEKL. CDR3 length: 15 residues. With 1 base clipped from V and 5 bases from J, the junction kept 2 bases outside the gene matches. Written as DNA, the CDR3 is TGCGCCAGCAGCCAAGTGGGGACAGGGAATGAAAAACTGTTTTTT. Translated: CASSQVGTGNEKLFF.

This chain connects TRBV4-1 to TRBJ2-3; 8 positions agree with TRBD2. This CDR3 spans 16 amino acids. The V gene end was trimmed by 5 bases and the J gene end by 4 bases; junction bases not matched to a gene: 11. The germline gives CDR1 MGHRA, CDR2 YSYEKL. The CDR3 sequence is CASSGRSGSGADTQYF. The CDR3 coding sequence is TGCGCCAGCAGCGGACGGAGCGGGAGCGGGGCAGATACGCAGTATTTT.

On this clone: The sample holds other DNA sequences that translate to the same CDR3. The CDR3 reads CASSQATGFSETQYF. The CDR3 DNA is TGCGCCAGCAGCCAAGCGACAGGGTTCTCTGAGACCCAGTACTTC. The chain couples TRBV4-3 to TRBJ2-5, with TRBD1 matching 7 bases. Germline loops: CDR1 LGHNA, CDR2 YSLEER. V lost 1 base, J lost 5 bases, and 7 bases stayed unmatched. This CDR3 is built from 15 residues.

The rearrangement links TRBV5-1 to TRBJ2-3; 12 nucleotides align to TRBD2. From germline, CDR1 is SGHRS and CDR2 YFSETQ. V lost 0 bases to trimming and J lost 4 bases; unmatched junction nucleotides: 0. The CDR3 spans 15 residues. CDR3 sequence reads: CASSLGLAGADTQYF. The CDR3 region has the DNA TGCGCCAGCAGCTTGGGACTAGCGGGGGCAGATACGCAGTATTTT.

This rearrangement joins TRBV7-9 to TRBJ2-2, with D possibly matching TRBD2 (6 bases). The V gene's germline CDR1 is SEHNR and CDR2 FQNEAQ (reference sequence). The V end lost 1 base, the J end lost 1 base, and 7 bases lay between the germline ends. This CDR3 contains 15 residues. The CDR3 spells CASSLVAVNTGELFF. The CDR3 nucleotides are TGTGCCAGCAGCTTAGTAGCGGTGAACACCGGGGAGCTGTTTTTT.

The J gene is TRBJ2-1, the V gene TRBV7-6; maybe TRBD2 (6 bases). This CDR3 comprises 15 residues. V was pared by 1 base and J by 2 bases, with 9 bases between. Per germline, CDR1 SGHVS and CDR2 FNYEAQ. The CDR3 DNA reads TGTGCCAGCAGCTTAGGAGGCGGGGCCTACAATGAGCAGTTCTTC. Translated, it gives CASSLGGGAYNEQFF. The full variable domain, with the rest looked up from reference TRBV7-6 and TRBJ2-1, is GAGVSQSPRYKVTKRGQDVALRCDPISGHVSLYWYRQALGQGPEFLTYFNYEAQQDKSGLPNDRFSAERPEGSISTLTIQRTEQRDSAMYRCASSLGGGAYNEQFFGPGTRLTVL.

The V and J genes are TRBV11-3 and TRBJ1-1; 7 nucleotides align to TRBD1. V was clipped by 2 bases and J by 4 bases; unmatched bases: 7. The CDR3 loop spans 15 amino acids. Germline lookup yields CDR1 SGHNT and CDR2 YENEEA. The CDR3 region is CASSLRQGGGTEAFF. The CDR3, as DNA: TGTGCCAGCAGCTTACGACAGGGTGGGGGCACTGAAGCTTTCTTT. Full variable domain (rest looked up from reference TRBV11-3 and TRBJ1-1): EAGVVQSPRYKIIEKKQPVAFWCNPISGHNTLYWYLQNLGQGPELLIRYENEEAVDDSQLPKDRFSAERLKGVDSTLKIQPAELGDSAVYLCASSLRQGGGTEAFFGQGTRLTVV.

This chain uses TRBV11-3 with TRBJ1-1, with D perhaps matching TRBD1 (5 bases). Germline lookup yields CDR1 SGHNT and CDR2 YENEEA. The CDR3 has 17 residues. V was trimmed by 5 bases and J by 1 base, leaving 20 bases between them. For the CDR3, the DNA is TGTGCCAGCAGCGGGACCGGGACGGCTGGGAGGAACACTGAAGCTTTCTTT. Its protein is CASSGTGTAGRNTEAFF.

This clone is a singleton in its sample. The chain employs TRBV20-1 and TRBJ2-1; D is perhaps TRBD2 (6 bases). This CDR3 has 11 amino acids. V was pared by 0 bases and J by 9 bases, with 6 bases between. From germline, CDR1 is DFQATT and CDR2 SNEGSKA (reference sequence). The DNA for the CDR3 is TGCAGTGCTAGAGACGGGAGTGAGCAGTTCTTC. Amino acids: CSARDGSEQFF.

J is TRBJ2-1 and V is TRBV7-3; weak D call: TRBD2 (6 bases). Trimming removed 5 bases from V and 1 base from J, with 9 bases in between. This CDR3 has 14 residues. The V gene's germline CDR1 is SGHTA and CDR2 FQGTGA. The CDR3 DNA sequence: TGTGCCAGCAGCCAGGGACTGTCCTACAATGAGCAGTTCTTC. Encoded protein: CASSQGLSYNEQFF.

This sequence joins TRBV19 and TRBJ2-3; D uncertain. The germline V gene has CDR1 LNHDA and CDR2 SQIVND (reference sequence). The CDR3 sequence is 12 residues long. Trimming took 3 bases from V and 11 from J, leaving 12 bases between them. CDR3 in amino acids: CASSIASTRQYF. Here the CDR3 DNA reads TGTGCCAGTAGTATTGCGTCTACCCGGCAGTATTTT.

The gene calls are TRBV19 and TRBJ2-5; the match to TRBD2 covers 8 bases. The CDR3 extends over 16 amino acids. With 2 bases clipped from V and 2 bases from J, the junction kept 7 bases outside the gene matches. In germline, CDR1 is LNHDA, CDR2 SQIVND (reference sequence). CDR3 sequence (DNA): TGTGCCAGTAGTATATATGGGCGGGGGGCACAAGAGACCCAGTACTTC. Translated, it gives CASSIYGRGAQETQYF.

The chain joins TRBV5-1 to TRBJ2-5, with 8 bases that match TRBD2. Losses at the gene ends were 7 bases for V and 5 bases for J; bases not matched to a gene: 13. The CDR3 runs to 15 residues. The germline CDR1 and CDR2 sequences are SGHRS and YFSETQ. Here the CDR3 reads CASSGTAGEGETQYF. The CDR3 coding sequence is TGCGCCAGCTCCGGTACAGCGGGAGAAGGTGAGACCCAGTACTTC.